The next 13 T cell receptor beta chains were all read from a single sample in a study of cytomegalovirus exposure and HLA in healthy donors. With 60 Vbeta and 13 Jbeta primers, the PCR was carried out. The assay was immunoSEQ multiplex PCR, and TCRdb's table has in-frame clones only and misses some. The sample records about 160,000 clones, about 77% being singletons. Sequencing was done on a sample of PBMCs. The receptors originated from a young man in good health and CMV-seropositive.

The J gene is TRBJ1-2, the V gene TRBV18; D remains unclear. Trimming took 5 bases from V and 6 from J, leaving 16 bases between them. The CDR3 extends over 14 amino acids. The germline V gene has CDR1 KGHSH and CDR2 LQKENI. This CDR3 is CASSSLLSVDGYTF. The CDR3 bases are TGTGCCAGCTCATCACTCCTCTCAGTGGATGGCTACACCTTC.

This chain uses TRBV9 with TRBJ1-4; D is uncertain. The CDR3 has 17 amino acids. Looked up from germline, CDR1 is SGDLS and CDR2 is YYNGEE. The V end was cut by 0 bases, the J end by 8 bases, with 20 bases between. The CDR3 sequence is CASSVATNAKAQEKLFF. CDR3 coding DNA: TGTGCCAGCAGCGTAGCTACTAACGCCAAGGCTCAGGAAAAACTGTTTTTT.

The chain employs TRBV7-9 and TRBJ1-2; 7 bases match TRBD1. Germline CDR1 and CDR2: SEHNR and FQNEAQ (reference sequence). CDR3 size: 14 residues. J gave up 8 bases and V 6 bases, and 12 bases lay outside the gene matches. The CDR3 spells CASRPGGTAQGYTF. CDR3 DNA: TGTGCCAGCAGACCTGGCGGGACAGCGCAGGGCTACACCTTC.

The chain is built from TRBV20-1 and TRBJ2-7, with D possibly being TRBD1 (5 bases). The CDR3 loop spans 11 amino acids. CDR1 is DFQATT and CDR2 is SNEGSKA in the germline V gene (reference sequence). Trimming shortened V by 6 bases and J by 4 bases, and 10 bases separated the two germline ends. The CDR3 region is CSAPRDYEQYF. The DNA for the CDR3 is TGCAGTGCGCCCAGGGATTACGAGCAGTACTTC.

The CDR3 sequence is CASSLTGGTQNTQYF. CDR3 sequence (DNA): TGTGCCAGCAGTCTAACAGGGGGCACACAGAATACGCAGTATTTT. This rearrangement joins TRBV25-1 to TRBJ2-3; 9 bases are shared with TRBD1. J was trimmed by 7 bases and V by 5 bases; bases with no gene match: 10. CDR1 and CDR2 from the germline V gene are MGHDK and SYGVNS. The CDR3 is made up of 15 amino acids. Full variable domain (missing parts from reference TRBV25-1 and TRBJ2-3): EADIYQTPRYLVIGTGKKITLECSQTMGHDKMYWYQQDPGMELHLIHYSYGVNSTEKGDLSSESTVSRIRTEHFPLTLESARPSHTSQYLCASSLTGGTQNTQYFGPGTRLTVL.

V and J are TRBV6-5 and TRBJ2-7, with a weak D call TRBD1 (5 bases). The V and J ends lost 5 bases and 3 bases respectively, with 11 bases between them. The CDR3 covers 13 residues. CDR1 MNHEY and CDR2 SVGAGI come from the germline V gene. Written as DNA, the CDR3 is TGTGCCAGCAGTGACTTTGACAGCTACGAGCAGTACTTC. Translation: CASSDFDSYEQYF.

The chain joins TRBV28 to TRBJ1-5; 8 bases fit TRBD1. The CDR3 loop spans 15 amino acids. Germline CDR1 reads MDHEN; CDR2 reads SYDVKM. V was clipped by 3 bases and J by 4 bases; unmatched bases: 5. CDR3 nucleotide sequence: TGTGCCAGCAGTTTTCGGACAGGGATGAATCAGCCCCAGCATTTT. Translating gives CASSFRTGMNQPQHF.

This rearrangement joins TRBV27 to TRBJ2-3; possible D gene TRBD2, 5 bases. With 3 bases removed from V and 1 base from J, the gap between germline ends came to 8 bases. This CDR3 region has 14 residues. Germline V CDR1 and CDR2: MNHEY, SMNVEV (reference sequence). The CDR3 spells CASSLGSGTDTQYF. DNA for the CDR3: TGTGCCAGCAGTTTGGGTAGCGGCACAGATACGCAGTATTTT.

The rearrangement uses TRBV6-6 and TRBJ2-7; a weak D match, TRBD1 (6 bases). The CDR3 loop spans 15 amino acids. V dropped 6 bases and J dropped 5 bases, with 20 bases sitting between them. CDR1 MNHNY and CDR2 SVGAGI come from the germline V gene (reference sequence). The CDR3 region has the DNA TGTGCCAGCAGCAGGAACAGGGTTACAGACGACGAGCAGTACTTC. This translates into CASSRNRVTDDEQYF.

The DNA for the CDR3 is TGTGCCAGCAGTGGGACAGGTGCCTATGGCTACACCTTC. This sequence encodes CASSGTGAYGYTF. The V and J genes are TRBV6-1 and TRBJ1-2; 7 nucleotides line up with TRBD1. This CDR3 is built from 13 residues. Germline assignment: CDR1 MNHNS and CDR2 SASEGT. V dropped 4 bases and J dropped 4; count of bases not matched to a gene: 3.

This chain's CDR3 is CASRLGVLEKLFF. CDR3 nucleotide sequence: TGTGCCAGCAGACTTGGAGTTCTTGAAAAACTGTTTTTT. The rearrangement links TRBV28 to TRBJ1-4, with D hard to call. This CDR3 contains 13 residues. Germline V gives CDR1 MDHEN, CDR2 SYDVKM. V lost 6 bases and J 7 bases, leaving 12 bases between the germline ends. The complete variable domain, with remaining parts taken from reference TRBV28 and TRBJ1-4, reads DVKVTQSSRYLVKRTGEKVFLECVQDMDHENMFWYRQDPGLGLRLIYFSYDVKMKEKGDIPEGYSVSREKKERFSLILESASTNQTSMYLCASRLGVLEKLFFGSGTQLSVL.

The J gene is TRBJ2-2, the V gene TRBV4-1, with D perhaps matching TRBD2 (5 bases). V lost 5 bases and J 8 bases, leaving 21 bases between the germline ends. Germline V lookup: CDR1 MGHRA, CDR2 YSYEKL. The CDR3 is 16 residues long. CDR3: CASSVYYGVRIGELFF. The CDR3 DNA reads TGCGCCAGCAGCGTATACTACGGGGTTAGGATAGGGGAGCTGTTTTTT.

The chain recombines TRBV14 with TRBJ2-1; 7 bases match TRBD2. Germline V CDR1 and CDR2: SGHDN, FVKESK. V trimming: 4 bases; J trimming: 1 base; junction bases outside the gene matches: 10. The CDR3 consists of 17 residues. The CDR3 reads CASSRDVGLVSYNEQFF. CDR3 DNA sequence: TGTGCCAGCAGCCGGGATGTAGGACTAGTTTCCTACAATGAGCAGTTCTTC.